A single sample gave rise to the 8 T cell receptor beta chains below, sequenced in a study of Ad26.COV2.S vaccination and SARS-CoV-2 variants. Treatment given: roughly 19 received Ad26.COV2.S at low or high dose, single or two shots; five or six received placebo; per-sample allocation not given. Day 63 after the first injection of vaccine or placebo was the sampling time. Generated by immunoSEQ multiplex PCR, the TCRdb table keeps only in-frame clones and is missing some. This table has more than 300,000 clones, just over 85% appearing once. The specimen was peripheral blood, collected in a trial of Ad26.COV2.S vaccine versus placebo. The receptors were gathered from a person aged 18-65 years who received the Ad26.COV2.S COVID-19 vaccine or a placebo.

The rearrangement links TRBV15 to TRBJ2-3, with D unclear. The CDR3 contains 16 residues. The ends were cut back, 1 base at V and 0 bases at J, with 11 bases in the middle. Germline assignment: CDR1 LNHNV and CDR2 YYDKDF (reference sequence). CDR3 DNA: TGTGCCACCAGCAGAGTTGCGGAAAGAAGCACAGATACGCAGTATTTT. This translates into CATSRVAERSTDTQYF.

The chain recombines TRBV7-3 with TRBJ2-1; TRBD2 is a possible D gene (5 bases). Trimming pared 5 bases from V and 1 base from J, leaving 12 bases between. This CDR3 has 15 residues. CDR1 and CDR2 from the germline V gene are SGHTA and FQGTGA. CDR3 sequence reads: CASSLAGNSYNEQFF. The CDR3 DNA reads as TGTGCCAGCAGCCTGGCGGGTAATTCCTACAATGAGCAGTTCTTC.

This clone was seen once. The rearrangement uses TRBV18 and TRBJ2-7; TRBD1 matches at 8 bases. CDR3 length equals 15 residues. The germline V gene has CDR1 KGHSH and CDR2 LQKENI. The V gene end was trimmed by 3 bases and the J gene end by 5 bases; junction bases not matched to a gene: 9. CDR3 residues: CASSPFWTGNNEQYF. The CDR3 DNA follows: TGTGCCAGCTCACCCTTTTGGACAGGGAATAACGAGCAGTACTTC.

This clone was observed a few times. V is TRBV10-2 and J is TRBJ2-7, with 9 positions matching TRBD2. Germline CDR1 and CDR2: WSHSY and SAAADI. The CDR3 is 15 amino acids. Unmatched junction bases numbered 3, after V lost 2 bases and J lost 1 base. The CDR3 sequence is CASSEGLALSYEQYF. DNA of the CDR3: TGCGCCAGCAGTGAGGGACTAGCGTTATCCTACGAGCAGTACTTC.

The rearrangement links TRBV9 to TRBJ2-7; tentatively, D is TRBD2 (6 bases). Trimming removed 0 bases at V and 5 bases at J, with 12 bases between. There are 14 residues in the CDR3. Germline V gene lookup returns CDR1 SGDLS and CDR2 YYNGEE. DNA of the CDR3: TGTGCCAGCAGCGTAGATATCACGGGGGACGAGCAGTACTTC. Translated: CASSVDITGDEQYF.

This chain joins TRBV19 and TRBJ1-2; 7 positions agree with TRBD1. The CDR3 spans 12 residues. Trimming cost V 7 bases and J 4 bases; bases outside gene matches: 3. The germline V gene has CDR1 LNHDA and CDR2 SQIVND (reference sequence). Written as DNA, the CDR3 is TGTGCCAGTAAGGGACAGCTCTATGGCTACACCTTC. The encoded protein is CASKGQLYGYTF.

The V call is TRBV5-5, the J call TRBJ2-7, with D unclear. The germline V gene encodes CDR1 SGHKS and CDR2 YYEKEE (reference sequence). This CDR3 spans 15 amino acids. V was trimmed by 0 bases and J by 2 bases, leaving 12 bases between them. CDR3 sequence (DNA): TGTGCCAGCAGCTTGGCCGTAGGAGATCCCTACGAGCAGTACTTC. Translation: CASSLAVGDPYEQYF.

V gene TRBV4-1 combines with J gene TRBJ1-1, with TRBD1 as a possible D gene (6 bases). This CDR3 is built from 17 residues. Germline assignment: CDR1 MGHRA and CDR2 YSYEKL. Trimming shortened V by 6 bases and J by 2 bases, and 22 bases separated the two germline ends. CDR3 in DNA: TGCGCCAGCAGAGGCGGAACAGGGTTAGGACCCAACACTGAAGCTTTCTTT. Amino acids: CASRGGTGLGPNTEAFF.